A selection of T cell receptor beta chains follows, all from one sample in a study of human T cells and chemical hapten exposure. TCRdb passed the RACE reads through MiXCR, listing each CDR3 protein once. The sample includes about 82,000 distinct CDR3 sequences, 10% to 15% seen only once; the top ten take roughly 5.9%. The sample was whole blood, taken in connection with sensitization to the hapten diphenylcyclopropenone (DPC). The receptor source for this set is a woman in her forties or fifties with alopecia areata. Some clones in this sample may be carry-over from other donors' samples. Each CDR3 is given with its conserved first and last residue. A D gene is named only where the DNA matches it firmly. Not every row has a clone size; where given, it reads once, few, many or a size class.

D gene	V gene	J gene	clone size	CDR3 protein	CDR3 DNA
TRBD2	TRBV2	TRBJ2-7	many	CASSRRLAGSYEQYF	TGTGCCAGCAGCCGCCGGCTAGCGGGGTCCTACGAGCAGTACTTC
TRBD2	TRBV27	TRBJ2-7	.	CASRIGLAGTYEQYF	TGTGCCAGCCGCATCGGACTAGCGGGGACCTACGAGCAGTACTTC
.	TRBV5-1	TRBJ1-2	few	CASGETGINYGYTF	TGCGCCAGCGGGGAAACAGGGATTAACTATGGCTACACCTTC
.	TRBV11-2	TRBJ1-6	many	CASSLVQRASPYNSPLHF	TGTGCCAGCAGCTTAGTACAGAGGGCTTCCCCCTATAATTCACCCCTCCACTTT
.	TRBV5-5	TRBJ2-1	few	CASSSRAEPEFF	TGTGCCAGCAGCTCGAGGGCCGAGCCGGAGTTCTTC
.	TRBV7-9	TRBJ1-1	many	CASSLRGTQEAFF	TGTGCCAGCAGCTTGAGGGGGACACAAGAAGCTTTCTTT
.	TRBV6-2/TRBV6-3	TRBJ1-3	many	CASSYGAPGNTIYF	TGTGCCAGCAGTTACGGAGCCCCTGGAAACACCATATATTTT
TRBD1	TRBV11-2	TRBJ1-1	many	CASSNYRGEDTEAFF	TGTGCCAGCAGCAACTACAGGGGGGAAGACACTGAAGCTTTCTTT
TRBD1	TRBV11-2	TRBJ1-2	many	CASSLVGTGRNGYTF	TGTGCCAGCAGCTTAGTTGGGACAGGGAGAAATGGCTACACCTTC
.	TRBV18	TRBJ2-3	.	CASSLRQASTDTQYF	TGTGCCAGCTCACTCAGACAGGCTAGCACAGATACGCAGTATTTT
TRBD1	TRBV7-2	TRBJ2-2	many	CASSFFRDRNTGELFF	TGTGCCAGCAGCTTTTTCCGGGACAGGAACACCGGGGAGCTGTTTTTT
.	TRBV21-1	TRBJ1-1	few	CASSSDRSWWVKAFF	TGTGCCAGCAGCAGTGACAGGTCCTGGTGGGTTAAAGCTTTCTTT
TRBD1	TRBV7-3	TRBJ2-1	many	CASSLTGDRSPFPYNEQFF	TGTGCCAGCAGCTTAACGGGGGACAGAAGCCCCTTCCCTTACAATGAGCAGTTCTTC
.	TRBV6-5	TRBJ2-6	.	CASRQAGGAWGANVLTF	TGTGCCAGCAGACAGGCCGGCGGGGCGTGGGGGGCCAACGTCCTGACTTTC
TRBD2	TRBV9	TRBJ2-5	many	CASSGTSGGETQYF	TGTGCCAGCAGCGGGACTAGCGGGGGTGAGACCCAGTACTTC
TRBD2	TRBV12-3/TRBV12-4	TRBJ2-1	few	CASSFSSGNSYNEQFF	TGTGCCAGCAGTTTTTCTAGCGGGAATTCCTACAATGAGCAGTTCTTC
TRBD2	TRBV6-6	TRBJ2-1	few	CASNQLAGMNEQFF	TGTGCCAGCAATCAACTAGCGGGTATGAATGAGCAGTTCTTC
TRBD1	TRBV5-7	TRBJ1-1	many	CASSLPGTANTEAFF	TGTGCCAGCAGCTTGCCCGGGACAGCGAACACTGAAGCTTTCTTT
.	TRBV29-1	TRBJ2-2	.	CSVERAGTGELFF	TGCAGCGTTGAAAGGGCAGGCACCGGGGAGCTGTTTTTT
TRBD1	TRBV10-1	TRBJ2-3	many	CASSTNGQGEYTQYF	TGCGCCAGTTCCACCAACGGACAGGGGGAGTATACGCAGTATTTT
TRBD2	TRBV3-1	TRBJ2-2	few	CASSQYPGLAGAGTGELFF	TGTGCCAGCAGCCAATACCCAGGACTAGCGGGAGCTGGCACCGGGGAGCTGTTTTTT
TRBD1	TRBV7-9	TRBJ1-1	.	CASSYADRPGTEAFF	TGTGCCAGCAGCTACGCGGACAGGCCGGGCACTGAAGCTTTCTTT
TRBD2	TRBV6-2/TRBV6-3	TRBJ2-3	few	CASSGTIDTQYF	TGTGCCAGTAGCGGGACTATAGATACGCAGTATTTT
.	TRBV7-4	TRBJ2-1	many	CAREKYEQFF	TGTGCCAGGGAAAAATATGAGCAGTTCTTC
.	TRBV27	TRBJ1-3	few	CASSRQETSGNTIYF	TGTGCCAGCAGTAGACAGGAGACCTCTGGAAACACCATATATTTT
TRBD1	TRBV29-1	TRBJ1-1	.	CSVESRQGGTEAFF	TGCAGCGTTGAGTCCCGGCAGGGGGGCACTGAAGCTTTCTTT
.	TRBV25-1	TRBJ2-3	many	CASSGWDTDTQYF	TGTGCCAGCAGCGGGTGGGACACAGATACGCAGTATTTT
.	TRBV30	TRBJ2-2	few	CAWIQDTTSNTGELFF	TGTGCCTGGATTCAGGACACAACCTCGAACACCGGGGAGCTGTTTTTT
TRBD1	TRBV29-1	TRBJ1-2	.	CSVRQGNYGYTF	TGCAGCGTTAGACAGGGGAACTATGGCTACACCTTC
.	TRBV4-2	TRBJ2-1	.	CASSQGTRYEQFF	TGTGCCAGCAGCCAAGGCACGCGCTATGAGCAGTTCTTC
.	TRBV3-1	TRBJ1-5	many	CASSQVSSNQPQHF	TGTGCCAGCAGCCAGGTATCGAGCAATCAGCCCCAGCATTTT
.	TRBV11-2	TRBJ2-2	many	CASQWGANTGELFF	TGTGCCAGCCAATGGGGTGCGAACACCGGGGAGCTGTTTTTT
TRBD2	TRBV11-2	TRBJ2-3	.	CASSQRRGSRTDTQYF	TGTGCCAGCAGCCAGCGTCGCGGGAGTCGTACAGATACGCAGTATTTT
.	TRBV18	TRBJ1-6	few	CASSPLGRTRGYNSPLHF	TGTGCCAGCTCACCCTTGGGCCGCACGAGAGGTTATAATTCACCCCTCCACTTT
TRBD2	TRBV9	TRBJ2-1	.	CASSASPSGIRNEQFF	TGTGCCAGCAGCGCCTCCCCCAGCGGGATACGAAATGAGCAGTTCTTC
.	TRBV24-1	TRBJ1-1	.	CATSDDVEDGNTEAFF	TGTGCCACCAGTGATGACGTGGAGGACGGGAACACTGAAGCTTTCTTT
.	TRBV29-1	TRBJ1-3	.	CSVRGRDASGNTIYF	TGCAGCGTTCGGGGCAGGGATGCTTCTGGAAACACCATATATTTT
.	TRBV10-3	TRBJ2-2	many	CAISESRENTGELFF	TGTGCCATCAGTGAGTCGCGGGAGAACACCGGGGAGCTGTTTTTT
.	TRBV18	TRBJ1-5	few	CASSPGGPVQPQHF	TGTGCCAGCTCACCGGGGGGGCCTGTCCAGCCCCAGCATTTT
.	TRBV10-1	TRBJ2-3	few	CASSVDRASTDTQYF	TGCGCCAGCAGTGTGGACAGAGCTTCCACAGATACGCAGTATTTT
.	TRBV7-9	TRBJ1-1	many	CASSPPQGVGTEAFF	TGTGCCAGCAGCCCCCCCCAGGGTGTGGGCACTGAAGCTTTCTTT
.	TRBV29-1	TRBJ2-7	few	CSVRSNYEQYF	TGCAGCGTTAGGTCGAACTACGAGCAGTACTTC
TRBD2	TRBV7-9	TRBJ2-3	many	CASSVGLVTDTQYF	TGTGCCAGCAGCGTGGGACTAGTCACAGATACGCAGTATTTT
.	TRBV10-3	TRBJ2-3	many	CAISESWQTSSDTQYF	TGTGCCATCAGTGAGTCGTGGCAGACCTCCTCAGATACGCAGTATTTT
.	TRBV20-1	TRBJ1-4	many	CSARTQGGNEKLFF	TGCAGTGCTAGAACACAGGGCGGTAATGAAAAACTGTTTTTT
.	TRBV10-2	TRBJ2-7	few	CASRSKGEQYF	TGCGCCAGCAGATCTAAGGGAGAGCAGTACTTC
.	TRBV12-3/TRBV12-4	TRBJ1-2	many	CASSLRRGIGYTF	TGTGCCAGCAGTTTACGGCGGGGTATTGGCTACACCTTC
.	TRBV6-1	TRBJ1-1	many	CAGTVNTEAFF	TGTGCCGGCACGGTGAACACTGAAGCTTTCTTT
.	TRBV18	TRBJ2-3	.	CASSPMGQGSTDTQYF	TGTGCCAGCTCACCGATGGGGCAGGGAAGCACAGATACGCAGTATTTT
.	TRBV20-1	TRBJ2-5	.	CSAEMGAGVQETQYF	TGCAGTGCAGAGATGGGGGCGGGAGTCCAAGAGACCCAGTACTTC
.	TRBV3-1	TRBJ2-5	many	CASSRRAQYF	TGTGCCAGCAGCCGCCGGGCCCAGTACTTC
TRBD1	TRBV12-3/TRBV12-4	TRBJ1-5	many	CASSLGTGRSNQPQHF	TGTGCCAGCAGTTTGGGGACAGGGAGGAGCAATCAGCCCCAGCATTTT
.	TRBV20-1	TRBJ2-2	few	CSARLIANTGELFF	TGCAGTGCTAGATTAATCGCGAACACCGGGGAGCTGTTTTTT